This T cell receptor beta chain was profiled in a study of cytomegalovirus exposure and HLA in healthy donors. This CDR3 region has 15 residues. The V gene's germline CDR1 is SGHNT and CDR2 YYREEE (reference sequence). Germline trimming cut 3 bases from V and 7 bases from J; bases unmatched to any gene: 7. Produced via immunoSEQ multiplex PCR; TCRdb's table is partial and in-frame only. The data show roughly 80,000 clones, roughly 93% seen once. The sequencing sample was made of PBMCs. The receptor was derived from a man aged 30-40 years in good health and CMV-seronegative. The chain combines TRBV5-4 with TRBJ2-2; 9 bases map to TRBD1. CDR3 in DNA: TGTGCCAGCAGCTCGCCGGGACAGGGTTTCGGGGAGCTGTTTTTT. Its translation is CASSSPGQGFGELFF.